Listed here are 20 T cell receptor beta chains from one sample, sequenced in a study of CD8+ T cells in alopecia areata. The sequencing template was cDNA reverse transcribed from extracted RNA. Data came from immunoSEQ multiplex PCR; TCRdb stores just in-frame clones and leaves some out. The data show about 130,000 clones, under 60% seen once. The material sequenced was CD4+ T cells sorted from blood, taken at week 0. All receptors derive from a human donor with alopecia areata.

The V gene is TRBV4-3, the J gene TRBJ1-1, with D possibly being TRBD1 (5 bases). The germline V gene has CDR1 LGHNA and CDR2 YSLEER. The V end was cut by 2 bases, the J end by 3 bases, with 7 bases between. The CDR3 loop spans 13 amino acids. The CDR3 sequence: CASSQMGDTEAFF. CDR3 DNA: TGCGCCAGCAGCCAAATGGGGGACACTGAAGCTTTCTTT.

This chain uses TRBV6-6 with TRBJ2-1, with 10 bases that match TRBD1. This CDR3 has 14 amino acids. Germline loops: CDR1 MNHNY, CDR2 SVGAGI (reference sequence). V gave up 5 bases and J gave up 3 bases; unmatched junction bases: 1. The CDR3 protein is CASSGTGVYNEQFF. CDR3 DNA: TGTGCCAGCAGTGGGACAGGGGTCTACAATGAGCAGTTCTTC.

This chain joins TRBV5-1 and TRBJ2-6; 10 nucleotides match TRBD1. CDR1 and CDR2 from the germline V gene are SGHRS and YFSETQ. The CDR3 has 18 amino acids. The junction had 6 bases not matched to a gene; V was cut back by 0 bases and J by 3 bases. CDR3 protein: CASSLARDRGLGANVLTF. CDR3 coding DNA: TGCGCCAGCAGCTTGGCCCGGGACAGGGGTCTTGGGGCCAACGTCCTGACTTTC.

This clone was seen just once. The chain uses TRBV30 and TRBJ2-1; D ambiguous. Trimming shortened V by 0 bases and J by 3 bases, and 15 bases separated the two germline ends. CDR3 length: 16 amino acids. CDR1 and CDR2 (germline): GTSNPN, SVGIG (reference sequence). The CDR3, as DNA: TGTGCCTGGAGTGTACGTTTCAGGATGGACTACAATGAGCAGTTCTTC. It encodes CAWSVRFRMDYNEQFF.

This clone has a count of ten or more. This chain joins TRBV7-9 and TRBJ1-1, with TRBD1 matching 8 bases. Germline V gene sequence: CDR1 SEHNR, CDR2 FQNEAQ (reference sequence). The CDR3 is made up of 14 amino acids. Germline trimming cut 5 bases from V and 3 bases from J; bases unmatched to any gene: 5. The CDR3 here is CASSPGTGDTEAFF. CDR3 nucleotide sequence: TGTGCCAGCAGCCCCGGGACAGGCGACACTGAAGCTTTCTTT.

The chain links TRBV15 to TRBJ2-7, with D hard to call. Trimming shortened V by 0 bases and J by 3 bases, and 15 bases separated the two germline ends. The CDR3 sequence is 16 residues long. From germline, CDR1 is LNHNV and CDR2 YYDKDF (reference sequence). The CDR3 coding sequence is TGTGCCACCAGCAGAGATGTCGCCGGTCCTCACTACGAGCAGTACTTC. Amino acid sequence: CATSRDVAGPHYEQYF.

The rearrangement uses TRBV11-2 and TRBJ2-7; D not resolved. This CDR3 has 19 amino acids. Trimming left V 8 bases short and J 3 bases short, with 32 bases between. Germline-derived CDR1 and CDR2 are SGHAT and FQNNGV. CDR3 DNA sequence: TGTGCCAGCCAGAATAGAAGCGTTCGGAGAGAGGCGAAATTCTACGAGCAGTACTTC. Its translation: CASQNRSVRREAKFYEQYF.

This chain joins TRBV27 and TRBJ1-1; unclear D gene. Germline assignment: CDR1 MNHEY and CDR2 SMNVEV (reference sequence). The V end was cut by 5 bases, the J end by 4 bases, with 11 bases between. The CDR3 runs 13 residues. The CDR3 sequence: CASSRTRATEAFF. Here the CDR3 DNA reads TGTGCCAGCAGTCGGACGCGAGCCACTGAAGCTTTCTTT.

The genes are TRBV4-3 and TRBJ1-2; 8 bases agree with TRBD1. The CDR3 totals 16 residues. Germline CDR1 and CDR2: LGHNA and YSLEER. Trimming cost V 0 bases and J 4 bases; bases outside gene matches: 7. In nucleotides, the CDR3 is TGCGCCAGCAGCCAAGATTGGCAGGGGGCTAGCTATGGCTACACCTTC. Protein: CASSQDWQGASYGYTF.

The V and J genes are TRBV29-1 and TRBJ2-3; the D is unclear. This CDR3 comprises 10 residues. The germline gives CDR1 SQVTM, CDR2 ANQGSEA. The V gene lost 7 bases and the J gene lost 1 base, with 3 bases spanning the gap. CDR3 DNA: TGCAGCGGAGGCACAGATACGCAGTATTTT. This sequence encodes CSGGTDTQYF.

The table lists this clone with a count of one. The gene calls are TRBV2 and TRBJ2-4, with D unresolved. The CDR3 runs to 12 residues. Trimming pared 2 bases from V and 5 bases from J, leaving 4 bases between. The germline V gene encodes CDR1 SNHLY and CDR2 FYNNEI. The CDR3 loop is CASSEWENIQYF. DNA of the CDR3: TGTGCCAGCAGTGAATGGGAAAACATTCAGTACTTC.

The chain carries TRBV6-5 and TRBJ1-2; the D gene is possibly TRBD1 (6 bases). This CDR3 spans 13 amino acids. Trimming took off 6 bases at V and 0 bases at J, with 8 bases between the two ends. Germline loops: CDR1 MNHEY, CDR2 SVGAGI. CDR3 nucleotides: TGTGCCAGCAGGACAGGACCTAACTATGGCTACACCTTC. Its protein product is CASRTGPNYGYTF.

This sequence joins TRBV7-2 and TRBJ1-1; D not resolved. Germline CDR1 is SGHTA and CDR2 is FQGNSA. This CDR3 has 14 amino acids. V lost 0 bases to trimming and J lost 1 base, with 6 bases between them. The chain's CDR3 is CASSLATGNTEAFF. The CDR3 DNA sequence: TGTGCCAGCAGCTTAGCCACGGGGAACACTGAAGCTTTCTTT.

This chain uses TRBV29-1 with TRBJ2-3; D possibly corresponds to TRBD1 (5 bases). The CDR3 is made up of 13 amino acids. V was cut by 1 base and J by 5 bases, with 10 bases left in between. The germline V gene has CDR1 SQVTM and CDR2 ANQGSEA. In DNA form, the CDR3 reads TGCAGCGTTGAAGGGGGCTCGGAAGATACGCAGTATTTT. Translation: CSVEGGSEDTQYF.

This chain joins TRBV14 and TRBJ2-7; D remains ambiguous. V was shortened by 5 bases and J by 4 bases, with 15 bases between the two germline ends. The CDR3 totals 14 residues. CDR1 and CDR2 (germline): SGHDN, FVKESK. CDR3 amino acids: CASSSPGERYEQYF. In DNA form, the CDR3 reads TGTGCCAGCAGCTCTCCCGGCGAGAGATACGAGCAGTACTTC.

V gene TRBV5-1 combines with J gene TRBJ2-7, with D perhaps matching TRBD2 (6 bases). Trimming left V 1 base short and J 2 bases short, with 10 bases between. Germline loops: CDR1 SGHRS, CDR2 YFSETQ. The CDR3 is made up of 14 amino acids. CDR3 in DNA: TGCGCCAGCAGCTTGTGGGACTCGACCTACGAGCAGTACTTC. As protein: CASSLWDSTYEQYF.

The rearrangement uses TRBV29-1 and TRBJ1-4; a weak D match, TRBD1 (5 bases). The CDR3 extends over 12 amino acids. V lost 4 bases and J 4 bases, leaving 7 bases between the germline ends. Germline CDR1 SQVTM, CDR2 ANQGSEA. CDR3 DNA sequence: TGCAGCGTTGGGGGGGTTAATGAAAAACTGTTTTTT. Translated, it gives CSVGGVNEKLFF.

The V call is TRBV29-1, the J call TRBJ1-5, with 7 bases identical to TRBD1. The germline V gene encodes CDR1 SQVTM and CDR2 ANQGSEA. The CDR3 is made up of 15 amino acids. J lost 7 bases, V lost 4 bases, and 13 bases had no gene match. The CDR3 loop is CSVVGGQQWEQPQHF. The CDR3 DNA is TGCAGCGTTGTGGGGGGACAGCAGTGGGAACAGCCCCAGCATTTT.

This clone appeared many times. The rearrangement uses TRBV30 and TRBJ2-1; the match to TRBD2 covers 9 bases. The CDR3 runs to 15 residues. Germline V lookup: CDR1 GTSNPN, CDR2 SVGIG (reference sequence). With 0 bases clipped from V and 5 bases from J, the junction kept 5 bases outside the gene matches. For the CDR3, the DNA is TGTGCCTGGAGTGTAGGTCTAGCGGGGCACAATGAGCAGTTCTTC. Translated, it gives CAWSVGLAGHNEQFF.

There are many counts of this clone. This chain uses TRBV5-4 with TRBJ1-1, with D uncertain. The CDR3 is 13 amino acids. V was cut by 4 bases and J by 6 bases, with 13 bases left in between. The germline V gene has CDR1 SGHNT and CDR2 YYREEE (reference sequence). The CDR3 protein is CASSLERVAEAFF. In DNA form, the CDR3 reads TGTGCCAGCAGCCTAGAGAGGGTGGCTGAAGCTTTCTTT.